This T cell receptor (beta chain) is drawn from a study of blood T cell repertoires in COVID-19. About the research overall: Samples of COVID-19 (acute and convalescent) were obtained from the United States, Italy and Spain. Sources were T cells, B-cell-depleted T cells, or PBMCs; the material itself was cDNA or gDNA.

CDR1 is LNHNV, CDR2 YYDKDF, per germline (reference sequence). Trimming pared 6 bases from V and 0 bases from J, leaving 15 bases between. This CDR3 is 15 amino acids long. As handled by the study authors: Using reference gene primer amplification, nucleated cell counts were estimated. The protocol was immunoSEQ multiplex PCR, while the TCRdb copy is restricted to in-frame clones and leaves out a portion. That table gives V, J and clone size, and the DNA gave D and trimming. The data show roughly 56,000 clones, about 91% seen once. The J gene is TRBJ2-7, the V gene TRBV15; a weak D match, TRBD2 (5 bases). Sequenced input: peripheral blood. This TCR was recovered from a man aged 45-60 years with active COVID-19. DNA of the CDR3: TGTGCCACCAGTGGCGGACTTTCCAGCTCCTACGAGCAGTACTTC. Encoded protein: CATSGGLSSSYEQYF. Supplemented by reference TRBV15 and TRBJ2-7, the full variable domain reads DAMVIQNPRYQVTQFGKPVTLSCSQTLNHNVMYWYQQKSSQAPKLLFHYYDKDFNNEADTPDNFQSRRPNTSFCFLDIRSPGLGDTAMYLCATSGGLSSSYEQYFGPGTRLTVT.